This paragraph reports one TCR beta chain. Its target is not known. Sequencing was performed with immunoSEQ multiplex PCR; in TCRdb, only in-frame clones are kept and a portion is missing. Found here are approximately 46,000 clones, around 85% of them singletons; the top ten hold 0.35% to 0.55%. The data are from a study of graft-versus-host responses after intestinal transplantation. Study-level information: Tacrolimus and steroids were given for about 3 years to all recipients after anti-thymocyte globulin induction.

Germline V lookup: CDR1 LNHDA, CDR2 SQIVND (reference sequence). Trimming cost V 3 bases and J 8 bases; bases outside gene matches: 9. The CDR3 runs 15 residues. General study results and limits: Present in recipient marrow, GvH clones included some that appeared first in ileum or blood.

The J gene is TRBJ1-4, the V gene TRBV19; 7 bases are shared with TRBD1. This TCR was recovered from a human donor who was the organ donor for an intestinal transplant. The sample in question was unstimulated CD4+ T cells sorted from spleen or lymph node cells, obtained before transplant. The CDR3 loop reads CASSIPTGWSEKLFF. CDR3 DNA sequence: TGTGCCAGTAGTATCCCGACAGGGTGGTCAGAAAAACTGTTTTTT.